The sequence of this T cell receptor beta chain was determined in a study of cytomegalovirus exposure and HLA in healthy donors. Study results and caveats: Researchers reported that a few CMV-associated chains were confirmed in vitro as CMV antigen-specific. Accurate predictions that matched the HLA-A and HLA-B alleles of most subjects were reportedly made from TCR beta sequences. Most TCR sequences were seen very rarely across donors, but some public TCRs occurred in many.

Note on this clone: No antigen is known for it.

Use of 60 Vbeta and 13 Jbeta primers characterized the PCR. TCRdb's copy holds only in-frame clones and misses some; the assay was immunoSEQ multiplex PCR. The data contain about 78,000 clones, around 70% of them seen just once; the ten biggest clones take up approximately 10%. CDR1 is ENHRY, CDR2 SYGVKD, per germline. V dropped 2 bases and J dropped 7; count of bases not matched to a gene: 2. CDR3 length equals 14 residues. The source is a woman aged 40 to 55 in good health and CMV-seropositive. This chain uses TRBV10-3 with TRBJ2-1; 10 nucleotides align to TRBD2. The material sequenced was PBMCs. The DNA of the CDR3 is TGTGCCATCAGTGAGGCGGGACTAGCGAATGAGCAGTTCTTC. Residues: CAISEAGLANEQFF.